Listed below are T cell receptor beta chains from one sample, sequenced in a study of T-cell memory formation after mild COVID-19. TCRdb re-called the 5' RACE reads with MiXCR, one entry per CDR3 protein. This table holds about 180,000 distinct CDR3 sequences, 16% found once. The source material was PBMCs or a T cell subset sorted from them (not recorded which). The source is an adult woman who had mild COVID-19 (a few samples of this study predate the infection). Cell type and time point are not known. Both conserved end residues are part of each CDR3. The order of the fields is CDR3 length, clone size, D gene, V gene, J gene, CDR3 DNA, CDR3 protein. A D gene is named only where the DNA matches it firmly. The size entry is marked missing in some rows and otherwise reads once, few, many or a size class.

15	NA	TRBD1	TRBV7-9	TRBJ1-2	TGTGCCAGCAGCTTTGACAGGGTTTCGGTCTATGGCTACACCTTC	CASSFDRVSVYGYTF
14	NA	TRBD1	TRBV11-2	TRBJ1-4	TGTGCCAGCACCTTGGGACAGATTAATGAAAAACTGTTTTTT	CASTLGQINEKLFF
13	NA	NA	TRBV5-1	TRBJ2-6	TGCGCCAGCAAGGATGATGGGGCCAACGTCCTGACTTTC	CASKDDGANVLTF
15	NA	TRBD1	TRBV20-1	TRBJ2-1	TGCAGTGCTAGAGTCGACAGGGGAACCTACAATGAGCAGTTCTTC	CSARVDRGTYNEQFF
12	few	NA	TRBV12-3/TRBV12-4	TRBJ1-2	TGTGCCAGCCAAAACGGCGACAGGGGCTACACCTTC	CASQNGDRGYTF
16	NA	NA	TRBV19	TRBJ2-2	TGTGCCAGTCGTAAAATAGCGACATCGAACACCGGGGAGCTGTTTTTT	CASRKIATSNTGELFF
15	many	NA	TRBV3-1	TRBJ2-3	TGTGCCAGCAGCTCGGTGGGGCAGACCACAGATACGCAGTATTTT	CASSSVGQTTDTQYF
16	NA	TRBD2	TRBV6-6	TRBJ2-1	TGTGCCAGCAGTGCCAATCTAGCGGGGGGTAGAAATGAGCAGTTCTTC	CASSANLAGGRNEQFF
12	NA	NA	TRBV12-3/TRBV12-4	TRBJ2-7	TGTGCCAGCAGAACCCATGAAGCCGAGCAGTACTTC	CASRTHEAEQYF
13	NA	TRBD2	TRBV5-1	TRBJ2-7	TGCGCCAGCAGCTCGGGACTAGCGTTCGAGCAGTACTTC	CASSSGLAFEQYF
15	few	NA	TRBV4-1	TRBJ2-1	TGCGCCAGCAGCCAAGATTGGACAGTCGGCAATGAGCAGTTCTTC	CASSQDWTVGNEQFF
15	few	NA	TRBV5-1	TRBJ1-3	TGCGCCAGCAGCTTGGAACTACCCTCTGGAAACACCATATATTTT	CASSLELPSGNTIYF
16	NA	TRBD2	TRBV5-1	TRBJ2-2	TGCGCCAGCAGCTTGGATCCGGGGGGGAACACCGGGGAGCTGTTTTTT	CASSLDPGGNTGELFF
16	few	NA	TRBV4-3	TRBJ2-6	TGCGCCAGCAGCCAAGGACGGGGTGCCGGGGCCAACGTCCTGACTTTC	CASSQGRGAGANVLTF
15	NA	TRBD2	TRBV6-2/TRBV6-3	TRBJ2-2	TGTGCCAGCAGCGGACTAGCGGGAACTACAGGGGAGCTGTTTTTT	CASSGLAGTTGELFF
13	few	TRBD1	TRBV20-1	TRBJ2-3	TGCAGTGCAAAGGACAGGGGGCTAGATACGCAGTATTTT	CSAKDRGLDTQYF
18	few	TRBD2	TRBV6-2/TRBV6-3	TRBJ2-6	TGTGCCAGCAGTTACCTCCTAGCGGGATACTCTGGGGCCAACGTCCTGACTTTC	CASSYLLAGYSGANVLTF
16	NA	TRBD1	TRBV30	TRBJ1-5	TGTGCCTGGCCGACACAGATCCACAGGGGCGTCCAGCCCCAGCATTTT	CAWPTQIHRGVQPQHF
15	few	NA	TRBV9	TRBJ2-7	TGTGCCAGCAGCATCGGGACCATGGGGCACTACGAGCAGTACTTC	CASSIGTMGHYEQYF
13	many	NA	TRBV20-1	TRBJ2-7	TGCAGTGCTGCGGGCCTAGCTCTCTACGAGCAGTACTTC	CSAAGLALYEQYF
14	few	TRBD1	TRBV12-3/TRBV12-4	TRBJ2-2	TGTGCCAGCAGTTTGGACAGGTCGACCGGGGAGCTGTTTTTT	CASSLDRSTGELFF
16	NA	NA	TRBV5-6	TRBJ1-2	TGTGCCAGCAGCGCGCCCTCCTATGCGGCTAGCTCTGGCTACACCTTC	CASSAPSYAASSGYTF
12	NA	NA	TRBV24-1	TRBJ2-7	TGTGCCACCAGTGATCAGGGCTACGAGCAGTACTTC	CATSDQGYEQYF
13	NA	NA	TRBV7-9	TRBJ1-5	TGTGCCAGCAGCCCAACCTCCGCTCAGCCCCAGCATTTT	CASSPTSAQPQHF
17	NA	TRBD1	TRBV7-9	TRBJ1-2	TGTGCCAGCAGCCCCCGGGGGACAGGGCGGAATCTGGCGGGCTACACCTTC	CASSPRGTGRNLAGYTF
12	few	NA	TRBV18	TRBJ2-5	TGTGCCAGCTCACCTTCGGGAGAGACCCAGTACTTC	CASSPSGETQYF
14	NA	NA	TRBV5-1	TRBJ1-1	TGCGCCAGCAGCTTGGGGGAAATGAACACTGAAGCTTTCTTT	CASSLGEMNTEAFF
16	few	NA	TRBV19	TRBJ2-1	TGTGCCACCAGGGGCACAACTGGGGGCTCCTACAATGAGCAGTTCTTC	CATRGTTGGSYNEQFF
15	NA	NA	TRBV7-3	TRBJ2-3	TGTGCCAGCAGCTTAGGGGTCAGAAACACAGATACGCAGTATTTT	CASSLGVRNTDTQYF
11	NA	NA	TRBV20-1	TRBJ1-3	TGCAGTGCTACTGAATCTGCCACCATATATTTT	CSATESATIYF
16	few	NA	TRBV5-6	TRBJ1-5	TGTGCCAGCAGCTATTGGCAGGGAGTTGGCAATCAGCCCCAGCATTTT	CASSYWQGVGNQPQHF
13	NA	NA	TRBV7-9	TRBJ1-1	TGTGCCAGCCGCATAGCTCTCCGCACTGAAGCTTTCTTT	CASRIALRTEAFF
15	once	NA	TRBV5-1	TRBJ2-3	TGCGCCAGCAGCTTGGCCATGTCTAGCACAGATACGCAGTATTTT	CASSLAMSSTDTQYF
15	few	NA	TRBV20-1	TRBJ2-3	TGCAGTGCTGCCCGATCGGCGGGGAACACAGATACGCAGTATTTT	CSAARSAGNTDTQYF
15	NA	TRBD1	TRBV2	TRBJ2-7	TGTGCCAGCGGTGTAAAAACAGGGGACACCCACGAGCAGTACTTC	CASGVKTGDTHEQYF
14	few	NA	TRBV27	TRBJ2-1	TGTGCCAGCAGTCCCTCCGGGCCATACAATGAGCAGTTCTTC	CASSPSGPYNEQFF
14	NA	TRBD2	TRBV10-3	TRBJ2-7	TGTGCCATTGCGGGGACTAGTTTCCCGTACGAGCAGTACTTC	CAIAGTSFPYEQYF
15	few	TRBD1	TRBV7-2	TRBJ2-7	TGTGCCAGCAGCTCGGCCGGGACAGGGGCCTACGAGCAGTACTTC	CASSSAGTGAYEQYF
17	few	NA	TRBV23-1	TRBJ2-5	TGCGCCAGCAGTCATACCCGCAAAATAGGTCGGGGAGAGACCCAGTACTTC	CASSHTRKIGRGETQYF
16	few	NA	TRBV27	TRBJ1-1	TGTGCCAGCAGTTTCTCCGGGGCAGGTAGTAACACTGAAGCTTTCTTT	CASSFSGAGSNTEAFF
16	few	TRBD2	TRBV7-9	TRBJ2-5	TGTGCCAGCAGCTTAGAACCCAGCGGGGGAATGGAGACCCAGTACTTC	CASSLEPSGGMETQYF
19	few	TRBD1	TRBV4-1	TRBJ1-2	TGCGCCAGCAGCCAAGATTCTCCGGGACAGTTGATAGCTAACTATGGCTACACCTTC	CASSQDSPGQLIANYGYTF
15	few	TRBD1	TRBV5-1	TRBJ1-1	TGCGCCAGCAGCCTACAGGGGAGTGGGGACACTGAAGCTTTCTTT	CASSLQGSGDTEAFF
16	few	TRBD1	TRBV24-1	TRBJ1-1	TGTGCCACCAGTGAAGGGACAGGGGGGTATTACACTGAAGCTTTCTTT	CATSEGTGGYYTEAFF
13	few	NA	TRBV5-1	TRBJ1-1	TGCGCCAGCAGAGAGGGAATTGACACTGAAGCTTTCTTT	CASREGIDTEAFF
13	NA	NA	TRBV20-1	TRBJ2-7	TGCAGTGCCCCCCCCAGGGCCTCGGGCGAGCAGTACTTC	CSAPPRASGEQYF
16	NA	NA	TRBV19	TRBJ1-2	TGTGCCAGTAGTCATGACCTTATGGGAGCTAACTATGGCTACACCTTC	CASSHDLMGANYGYTF
18	few	TRBD2	TRBV3-1	TRBJ2-1	TGTGCCAGCAGCCAAGATGCGCTAGCGGCTAGCTCCTACAATGAGCAGTTCTTC	CASSQDALAASSYNEQFF
15	few	TRBD2	TRBV12-3/TRBV12-4	TRBJ2-7	TGTGCCAGCAGTTTAGTGGGAGGGTCGACCTACGAGCAGTACTTC	CASSLVGGSTYEQYF